The 15 T cell receptor beta chains below come from one sample, sequenced in a study of blood T cells in healthy people across ages. A J-beta primer mix and a sample-barcoded 5' primer were used in a second PCR of about 6 to 12 cycles. MiXCR, run by TCRdb on the 5' RACE reads, gives a single entry per CDR3 protein. The sample consists of around 750,000 distinct CDR3 sequences, about 55% of them appearing once. Material: blood. The receptor source for this set is an older man in good health.

V usage is TRBV7-2 and J usage is TRBJ2-2; 10 nucleotides agree with TRBD2. CDR1 SGHTA and CDR2 FQGNSA come from the germline V gene. The CDR3 spans 16 residues. V shed 1 base and J 4 bases; nucleotides not matched to a gene: 3. DNA of the CDR3: TGTGCCAGCAGCTTAGGGCCTAGCGGGAGCACCGGGGAGCTGTTTTTT. Residues: CASSLGPSGSTGELFF.

V usage is TRBV6-5 and J usage is TRBJ2-1; a weak D match, TRBD2 (6 bases). The DNA matches TRBJ2-7 better at its end, which makes the J call doubtful. This CDR3 has 14 residues. Per the germline V gene, CDR1 is MNHEY and CDR2 is SVGAGI. Here the CDR3 reads CASSGAYSYNEQYF. The DNA of the CDR3 is TGTGCCAGTAGCGGAGCTTACTCCTACAATGAGCAGTACTTC.

This clonotype has only a few counts. V is TRBV6-5 and J is TRBJ2-7; D not certain. The CDR3 is 18 residues long. Trimming took 2 bases from V and 5 from J, leaving 25 bases between them. Germline V CDR1 and CDR2: MNHEY, SVGAGI. CDR3 sequence: CASSYRQASPLGVHEQYF. CDR3 in DNA: TGTGCCAGCAGTTACCGGCAGGCAAGCCCCCTTGGTGTTCACGAGCAGTACTTC.

The CDR3 region has the DNA TGCGCCAGCAGCCAAGACCCGCAGGGGCCTAATGAAAAACTGTTTTTT. Translating gives CASSQDPQGPNEKLFF. The chain is built from TRBV4-1 and TRBJ1-4; a possible D gene is TRBD1 (6 bases). The CDR3 has 16 amino acids. V lost 0 bases to trimming and J lost 3 bases, with 11 bases between them. From germline, CDR1 is MGHRA and CDR2 YSYEKL.

This chain connects TRBV7-9 to TRBJ1-6; D is possibly TRBD1 (6 bases). Trimming took 1 base from V and 8 from J, leaving 9 bases between them. This CDR3 comprises 14 residues. Germline CDR1 is SEHNR and CDR2 is FQNEAQ (reference sequence). This chain's CDR3 is CASSLVTGDSPLHF. The CDR3 DNA follows: TGTGCCAGCAGCTTAGTGACAGGAGATTCACCCCTCCACTTT.

The chain carries TRBV29-1 and TRBJ2-7; 9 bases match TRBD1. Per the germline V gene, CDR1 is SQVTM and CDR2 is ANQGSEA. The ends lost 6 bases at V and 4 bases at J; junction bases unmatched: 4. The CDR3 spans 12 residues. CDR3 nucleotide sequence: TGCAGCGTAACGACAGGGGGATACGAGCAGTACTTC. This translates into CSVTTGGYEQYF.

The chain uses TRBV14 and TRBJ2-4; D remains unclear. The better agreement between TRBJ2-5 and the DNA end casts doubt on the J call. Germline V gives CDR1 SGHDN, CDR2 FVKESK. This CDR3 has 14 amino acids. The CDR3 sequence: CASSQAREKETQYF. CDR3 nucleotide sequence: TGTGCCAGCAGCCAAGCAAGGGAAAAAGAGACCCAGTACTTC.

This clonotype was counted once. V usage is TRBV7-9 and J usage is TRBJ1-6; 8 positions match TRBD1. V lost 5 bases and J lost 11; bases outside the gene matches: 11. Looked up from germline, CDR1 is SEHNR and CDR2 is FQNEAQ (reference sequence). The CDR3 is made up of 15 amino acids. As DNA, the CDR3 is TGTGCCAGCAGCCCACCGGACAGGGATCATCCACCCCTCCACTTT. It is translated as CASSPPDRDHPPLHF. Full variable domain (outside the CDR3, taken from reference TRBV7-9 and TRBJ1-6): DTGVSQNPRHKITKRGQNVTFRCDPISEHNRLYWYRQTLGQGPEFLTYFQNEAQLEKSRLLSDRFSAERPKGSFSTLEIQRTEQGDSAMYLCASSPPDRDHPPLHFGNGTRLTVT.

The CDR3 DNA reads as TGTGCCAGCTCGACAGGGGGAAGACGGGCTGAAGCTTTCTTT. Amino acid sequence: CASSTGGRRAEAFF. The chain joins TRBV19 to TRBJ1-1; 9 bases match TRBD1. Looked up from germline, CDR1 is LNHDA and CDR2 is SQIVND (reference sequence). The CDR3 is 14 residues long. V was clipped by 9 bases and J by 6 bases; unmatched bases: 11.

The chain combines TRBV5-1 with TRBJ2-1; 9 bases line up with TRBD1. Trimming removed 4 bases from V and 4 bases from J; junction bases left unmatched: 9. The germline gives CDR1 SGHRS, CDR2 YFSETQ. This CDR3 region has 16 residues. CDR3 residues: CASSTTGTGRYNEQFF. CDR3 nucleotide sequence: TGCGCCAGCAGCACGACCGGGACAGGGCGATACAATGAGCAGTTCTTC. Full variable domain (rest looked up from reference TRBV5-1 and TRBJ2-1): KAGVTQTPRYLIKTRGQQVTLSCSPISGHRSVSWYQQTPGQGLQFLFEYFSETQRNKGNFPGRFSGRQFSNSRSEMNVSTLELGDSALYLCASSTTGTGRYNEQFFGPGTRLTVL.

The V gene is TRBV29-1, the J gene TRBJ2-1; no clear D. Trimming shortened V by 6 bases and J by 2 bases, and 14 bases separated the two germline ends. CDR1 is SQVTM and CDR2 is ANQGSEA in the germline V gene. The CDR3 totals 14 residues. CDR3 residues: CSVTVYGPYNEQFF. CDR3 bases: TGCAGCGTCACCGTCTATGGCCCCTACAATGAGCAGTTCTTC.

V usage is TRBV3-1 and J usage is TRBJ1-1; tentative D call: TRBD1 (5 bases). The CDR3 covers 15 residues. V was shortened by 2 bases and J by 0 bases, with 10 bases between the two germline ends. The V gene's germline CDR1 is LGHDT and CDR2 YNNKEL (reference sequence). This CDR3 is CASSQLHRMNTEAFF. The CDR3 region has the DNA TGTGCCAGCAGCCAACTTCACAGGATGAACACTGAAGCTTTCTTT.

The V gene is TRBV29-1, the J gene TRBJ1-1; D is ambiguous. Per germline, CDR1 SQVTM and CDR2 ANQGSEA. Trimming took off 7 bases at V and 5 bases at J, with 14 bases between the two ends. The CDR3 consists of 12 residues. CDR3: CSGHWSKTEAFF. CDR3 sequence (DNA): TGCAGCGGACACTGGAGTAAGACTGAAGCTTTCTTT.

The V and J genes are TRBV29-1 and TRBJ2-5; D tentatively reads TRBD1 or TRBD2 (6 bases each). The V and J ends lost 4 bases and 4 bases respectively, with 10 bases between them. The CDR3 is 12 residues long. From germline, CDR1 is SQVTM and CDR2 ANQGSEA. DNA for the CDR3: TGCAGCGTTGCTCCGGGGGCAGAGACCCAGTACTTC. It codes for CSVAPGAETQYF. Full variable domain (outside the CDR3, taken from reference TRBV29-1 and TRBJ2-5): SAVISQKPSRDICQRGTSLTIQCQVDSQVTMMFWYRQQPGQSLTLIATANQGSEATYESGFVIDKFPISRPNLTFSTLTVSNMSPEDSSIYLCSVAPGAETQYFGPGTRLLVL.

This chain links TRBV5-1 with TRBJ2-7, with 7 bases matching TRBD2. The CDR3 contains 16 residues. Trimming at V came to 2 bases and at J to 6 bases, leaving 14 bases not matched to a gene. Germline-derived CDR1 and CDR2 are SGHRS and YFSETQ. CDR3 nucleotides: TGCGCCAGCAGCTTATACGCGGGGAGGGCCTTGGGCGAGCAGTACTTC. This translates into CASSLYAGRALGEQYF.